This T cell receptor beta chain was observed in a study of CD8+ T cells in alopecia areata. Overall study: Treatment of the treated patients consisted of oral tofacitinib, 5 to 10 mg twice daily. Findings and caveats of the study: Patients shared TCRs less clearly than mice did, possibly for HLA-related reasons. Especially in alopecia totalis/universalis, lesional scalp showed greater clonality than normal scalp did. Resident alphabeta T cells of normal skin are also sequenced in scalp samples.

Extraction and reverse transcription of RNA yielded cDNA as the sequencing template. The repertoire was sequenced with immunoSEQ multiplex PCR; TCRdb's copy has only in-frame clones and lacks some. Of over 200,000 clones listed, 57% are singletons. About this clone: The antigen remains unidentified.

The CDR3 has 14 residues. V lost 4 bases and J 3 bases, leaving 13 bases between the germline ends. Germline V gives CDR1 SEHNR, CDR2 FQNEAQ (reference sequence). The chain couples TRBV7-9 to TRBJ2-7; D is perhaps TRBD1 or TRBD2 (5 bases each). Sequencing used CD4+ T cells sorted from blood, obtained at week 0. The receptor's source is a human donor with alopecia areata. CDR3 nucleotides: TGTGCCAGCAGCTATTCAAGGGACGACTACGAGCAGTACTTC. It codes for CASSYSRDDYEQYF.